This T cell receptor beta chain was sequenced for a study of T cells in Graves' hyperthyroidism and ophthalmopathy. Study-level information: Peripheral blood was obtained at initial diagnosis, preceding any treatment. The study, taken as a whole, reports: Ophthalmopathy and stable hyperthyroidism were told apart by a 13 V-J model.

RNA transcripts gave rise to amplified TCR beta CDR3 regions. The primer set for the first-round RT-PCR of the TCR CDR3 was HTBI. MiXCR was run by TCRdb on the multiplex PCR reads, yielding one entry per CDR3 protein. The table shows a few hundred thousand distinct CDR3 sequences, with more than 15% occurring only once. Losses at the gene ends were 0 bases for V and 9 bases for J; bases not matched to a gene: 8. The germline CDR1 and CDR2 sequences are MNHEY and SVGAGI. This CDR3 is built from 15 residues. Ophthalmopathy cases met thresholds of Clinical Activity Score at least 3, NOSPECS grade at least 4 and duration under 3 months. Investigators excluded patients with uncontrolled infection, other autoimmune disease, pregnancy or lactation. For this clonotype: The antigen is unknown.

The sequencing input was blood. The rearrangement uses TRBV6-5 and TRBJ2-3; TRBD1 aligns across 8 bases. The origin of this receptor is a woman in her thirties or forties with Graves' ophthalmopathy. The CDR3 DNA follows: TGTGCCAGCAGTTACTCGCGGGACAGGCTTGGAACGCAGTATTTT. Translation: CASSYSRDRLGTQYF.